This entry concerns a single T cell receptor (beta chain). Its recognized antigen is unknown. No much larger clonotype is one base removed from it; base qualities were not supplied. The germline V gene yields SGHRS for CDR1 and YFSETQ for CDR2. The junction carries 12 bases between V and J, which are trimmed by 0 bases and 5 bases respectively. The cysteine opens and the phenylalanine closes a CDR3 of 15 amino acids. Only the CDR3 part of the read is kept: 45 bases, read in frame from the first base. The sample originates from a study of blood T cell repertoires in COVID-19 (TCRdb year 2020). Concerning the study at large: Samples covering the acute and convalescent phases of COVID-19 were provided by collaborators in the United States, Italy and Spain. The material from the prospective study consisted of cDNA or gDNA derived from T cells, B-cell-depleted T cells, or PBMCs. A de-identified subject ID, COVID-19 status, age in years and sex were almost always included in the sample metadata. Samples came from the ongoing ImmuneRACE study (first 160 participants) plus 1,254 subjects from 6 global collaborators. Subjects who had been exposed to COVID-19, were actively infected with it, or had recovered from it provided the deeply sampled blood TCRbeta repertoires that made up the dataset. The repertoires were made available in a free public database intended to serve as a resource for research on the immune response to SARS-CoV-2. Where available, HLA class I and class II types were obtained from metadata supplied by the sample provider rather than from assay-based typing. On the study overall, not on this receptor specifically: The amount of clinical and demographic metadata varied by source and participant and was provided uncurated.

The immunoSEQ Assay, a bias-controlled multiplex PCR, was used to amplify TCRbeta CDR3 regions from genomic DNA. The authors' analysis ran thus. The number of nucleated cells in each sample was estimated by amplification of reference gene primers within the assay. To quantify the absolute abundance of each unique TCRbeta CDR3 rearrangement, sequence reads were collapsed and filtered. For each sample, productive Simpson clonality was calculated as the square root of Simpson's diversity index over productive rearrangements. TCRdb took this table from immuneACCESS and kept in-frame rearrangements with V and J called. Such tables lack part of the clones; where checked against another copy, unresolved V genes explain under half of the gap, and the rest is unexplained. V and J calls and clone size are those listed in that table; D and trimming were worked out from the DNA. The sample table records 35,000 to 45,000 clones; about 90% of these occur just once. The top ten clones comprise about a tenth of the sample.

Each collaborating institution followed its own protocols to collect whole blood in K2EDTA tubes. For TCRbeta analysis, collaborators shipped samples in one of three forms: frozen whole blood, isolated PBMCs, or DNA extracted from either of those sample types. Sample: peripheral blood. The chain couples TRBV5-1 to TRBJ1-5; a tentative D match to TRBD1 spans 6 bases. The TCR sequence derives from a man aged 45 to 65 with active COVID-19. CDR3 reads: CASSLDGRGDQPQHF. The nucleotide sequence reads as follows: TGCGCCAGCAGCTTGGATGGCAGGGGCGATCAGCCCCAGCATTTT. When the CDR3 is completed using the reference TRBV5-1 and TRBJ1-5 genes on either side, the full variable domain is KAGVTQTPRYLIKTRGQQVTLSCSPISGHRSVSWYQQTPGQGLQFLFEYFSETQRNKGNFPGRFSGRQFSNSRSEMNVSTLELGDSALYLCASSLDGRGDQPQHFGDGTRLSIL.